The present T cell receptor beta chain was sequenced within a study of T cell repertoires in cytomegalovirus infection (dated by TCRdb to about 2019). Regarding the research as a whole: The HLA type of each donor mattered for the analysis, because public TCR beta signatures pointed to carriage of CMV infection along with the matching HLA type.

The instrument was an Illumina HiSeq 1500. In-frame beta chains were kept once TCRdb had trimmed the public reads at Q25 with fastp and called clones with MiXCR. Each entry merges the rows of one CDR3 protein and shows their most common DNA and genes. This sample lists some 180,000 distinct CDR3 sequences; approximately 18% were detected once. The ten largest make up approximately 25% of the sample. This clonotype came up a few times. Its cognate antigen has yet to be identified. No base-level quality is on record; no much larger clone is a single base apart. Beyond this particular receptor, the publication reports: In both this cohort and an independent roughly 330-donor cohort, the cumulative frequency of public TCR beta family members distinguished carriers of CMV infection plus the relevant HLA type. The ex vivo response was dominated by HLA-C-restricted CMV-specific TCR beta clonotypes, which also provided the single most frequent clonotype in two of eight donors.

The germline V gene specifies MNHEY as CDR1 and SVGEGT as CDR2. V and J lose 7 bases and 8 bases, and a span of 20 bases separates them. The CDR3, from cysteine to phenylalanine, totals 14 residues. Kept here is only the CDR3 DNA, which spans 42 bases and is read in frame from base 1. This clonotype was sampled from a human donor in good health (CMV status not recorded). Some clones in this sample may be carry-over from other donors' samples. The chain uses TRBV6-2 or TRBV6-3 and TRBJ1-1; no D gene can be assigned with confidence. What was sequenced was CD8+ T cells from PBMCs. The DNA is TGTGCCAGCACACCTTCGGGCAGGCTGTACGAAGCTTTCTTT. Its product reads: CASTPSGRLYEAFF.